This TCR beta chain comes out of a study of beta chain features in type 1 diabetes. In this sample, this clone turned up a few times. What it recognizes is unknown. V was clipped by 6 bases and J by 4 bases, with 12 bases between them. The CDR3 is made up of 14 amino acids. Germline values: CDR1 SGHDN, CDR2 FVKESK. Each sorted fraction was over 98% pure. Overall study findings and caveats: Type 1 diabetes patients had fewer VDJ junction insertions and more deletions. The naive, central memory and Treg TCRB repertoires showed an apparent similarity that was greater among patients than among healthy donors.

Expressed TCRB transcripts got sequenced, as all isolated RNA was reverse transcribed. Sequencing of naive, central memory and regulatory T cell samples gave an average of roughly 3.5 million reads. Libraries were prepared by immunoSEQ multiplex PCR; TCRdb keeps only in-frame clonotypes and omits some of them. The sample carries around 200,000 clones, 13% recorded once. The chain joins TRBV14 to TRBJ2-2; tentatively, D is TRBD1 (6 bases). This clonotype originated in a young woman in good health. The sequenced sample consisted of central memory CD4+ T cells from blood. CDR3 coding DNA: TGTGCCAGCAGACGCAACAGGGTCACCGGGGAGCTGTTTTTT. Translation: CASRRNRVTGELFF.